A selection of T cell receptor beta chains follows, all from one sample in a study of T cell repertoires in cytomegalovirus infection. MiXCR, run by TCRdb on the reads, gives a single entry per CDR3 protein. The table lists around 260,000 distinct CDR3 sequences, 9.1% of them singletons. Input material: PBMCs. These receptors came from a human donor in good health (CMV status not recorded). Some clones in this sample may be carry-over from other donors' samples. Both conserved end residues are part of each CDR3. The D gene is left open where the match is weak. Rows may omit the clone size; those that give it use once, few, many or a size class.

J gene: TRBJ2-1; clone size: many; V gene: TRBV20-1; D gene: TRBD2; CDR3 DNA: TGCAGTGCGCATACTAGCGGGGGGGCCGAGCAGTTCTTC; CDR3 protein: CSAHTSGGAEQFF
J gene: TRBJ1-2; clone size: many; V gene: TRBV7-2; D gene: .; CDR3 DNA: TGTGCCAGCAGCTCCCGGGCAGGCGTTAACTATGGCTACACCTTC; CDR3 protein: CASSSRAGVNYGYTF
J gene: TRBJ2-6; clone size: .; V gene: TRBV18; D gene: .; CDR3 DNA: TGTGCCAGCTCACCACCGCTGGGCTCTGGGGCCAACGTCCTGACTTTC; CDR3 protein: CASSPPLGSGANVLTF
J gene: TRBJ1-1; clone size: many; V gene: TRBV7-9; D gene: .; CDR3 DNA: TGTGCCAGCAGCGTCGTCAGGGTGACTGAAGCTTTCTTT; CDR3 protein: CASSVVRVTEAFF
J gene: TRBJ1-2; clone size: .; V gene: TRBV7-2; D gene: .; CDR3 DNA: TGTGCCAGCAGCTTCGGTCCTGGCTACACCTTC; CDR3 protein: CASSFGPGYTF
J gene: TRBJ1-2; clone size: .; V gene: TRBV5-1; D gene: .; CDR3 DNA: TGCGCCAGCACCCCAGGAGGGGGTAGTGGTGGCTACACCTTC; CDR3 protein: CASTPGGGSGGYTF
J gene: TRBJ2-3; clone size: many; V gene: TRBV4-3; D gene: .; CDR3 DNA: TGCGCCAGCAGCCAAGCGAGCAGCGAGAGACGCACAGATACGCAGTATTTT; CDR3 protein: CASSQASSERRTDTQYF
J gene: TRBJ1-1; clone size: few; V gene: TRBV5-5; D gene: .; CDR3 DNA: TGTGCCAGCAGCTTGTCCACGTACAGGGTTGGCGGCACTGAAGCTTTCTTT; CDR3 protein: CASSLSTYRVGGTEAFF
J gene: TRBJ1-2; clone size: few; V gene: TRBV7-8; D gene: TRBD1; CDR3 DNA: TGTGCCAGCAGTCCTCATACAGGGGGTCTTGGCTACACCTTC; CDR3 protein: CASSPHTGGLGYTF
J gene: TRBJ2-7; clone size: few; V gene: TRBV6-1; D gene: .; CDR3 DNA: TGTGCCGGCGGAGCGACCCCCTACGAGCAGTACTTC; CDR3 protein: CAGGATPYEQYF
J gene: TRBJ2-1; clone size: .; V gene: TRBV20-1; D gene: .; CDR3 DNA: TGCAGTGCTACCCCAGGCCACAATGAGCAGTTCTTC; CDR3 protein: CSATPGHNEQFF